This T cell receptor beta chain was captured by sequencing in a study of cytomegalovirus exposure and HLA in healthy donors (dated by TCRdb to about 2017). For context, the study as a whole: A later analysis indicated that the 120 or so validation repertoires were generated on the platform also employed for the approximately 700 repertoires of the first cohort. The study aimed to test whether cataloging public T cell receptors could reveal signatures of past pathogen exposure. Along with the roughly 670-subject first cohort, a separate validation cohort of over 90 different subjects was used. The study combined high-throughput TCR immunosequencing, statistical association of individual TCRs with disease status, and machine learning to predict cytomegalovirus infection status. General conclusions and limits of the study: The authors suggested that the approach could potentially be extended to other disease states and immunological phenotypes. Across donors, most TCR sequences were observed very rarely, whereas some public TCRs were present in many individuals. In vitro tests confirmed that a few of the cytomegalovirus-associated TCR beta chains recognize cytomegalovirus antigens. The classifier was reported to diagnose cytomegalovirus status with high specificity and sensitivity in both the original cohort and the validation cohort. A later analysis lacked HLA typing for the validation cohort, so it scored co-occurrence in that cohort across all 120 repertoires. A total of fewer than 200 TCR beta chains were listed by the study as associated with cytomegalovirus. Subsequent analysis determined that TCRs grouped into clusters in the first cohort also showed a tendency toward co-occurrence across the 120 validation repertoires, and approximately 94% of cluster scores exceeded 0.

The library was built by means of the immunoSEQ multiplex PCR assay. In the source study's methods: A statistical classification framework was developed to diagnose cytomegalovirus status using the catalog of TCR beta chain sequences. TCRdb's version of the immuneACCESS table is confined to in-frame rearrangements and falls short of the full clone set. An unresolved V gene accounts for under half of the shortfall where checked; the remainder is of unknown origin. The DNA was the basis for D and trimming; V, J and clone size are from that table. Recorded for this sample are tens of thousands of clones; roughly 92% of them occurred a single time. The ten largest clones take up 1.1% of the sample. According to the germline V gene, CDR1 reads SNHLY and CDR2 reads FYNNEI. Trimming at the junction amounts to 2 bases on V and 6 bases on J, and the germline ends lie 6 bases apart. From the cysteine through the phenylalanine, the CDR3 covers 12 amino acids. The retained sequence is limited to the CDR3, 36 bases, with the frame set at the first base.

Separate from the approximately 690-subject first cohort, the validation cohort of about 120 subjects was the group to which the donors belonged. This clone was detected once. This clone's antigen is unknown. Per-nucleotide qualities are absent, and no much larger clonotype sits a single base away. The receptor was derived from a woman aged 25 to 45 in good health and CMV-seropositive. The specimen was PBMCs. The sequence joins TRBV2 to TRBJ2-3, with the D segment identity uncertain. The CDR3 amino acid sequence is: CASSEQADTQYF. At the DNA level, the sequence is TGTGCCAGCAGTGAACAGGCGGATACGCAGTATTTT.